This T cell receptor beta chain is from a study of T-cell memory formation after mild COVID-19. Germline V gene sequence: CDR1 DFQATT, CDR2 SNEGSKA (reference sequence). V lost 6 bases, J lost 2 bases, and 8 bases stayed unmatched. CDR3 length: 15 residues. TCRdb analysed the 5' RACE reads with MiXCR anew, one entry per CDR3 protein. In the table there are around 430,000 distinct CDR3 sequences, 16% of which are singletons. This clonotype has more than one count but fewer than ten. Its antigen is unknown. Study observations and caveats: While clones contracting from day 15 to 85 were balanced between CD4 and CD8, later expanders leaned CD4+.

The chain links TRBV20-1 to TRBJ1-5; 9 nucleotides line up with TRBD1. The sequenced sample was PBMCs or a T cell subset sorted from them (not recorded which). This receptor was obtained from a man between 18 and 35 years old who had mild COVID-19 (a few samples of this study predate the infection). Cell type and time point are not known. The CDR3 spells CSAETGGARNQPQHF. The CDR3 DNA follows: TGCAGTGCCGAGACAGGGGGTGCACGCAATCAGCCCCAGCATTTT.